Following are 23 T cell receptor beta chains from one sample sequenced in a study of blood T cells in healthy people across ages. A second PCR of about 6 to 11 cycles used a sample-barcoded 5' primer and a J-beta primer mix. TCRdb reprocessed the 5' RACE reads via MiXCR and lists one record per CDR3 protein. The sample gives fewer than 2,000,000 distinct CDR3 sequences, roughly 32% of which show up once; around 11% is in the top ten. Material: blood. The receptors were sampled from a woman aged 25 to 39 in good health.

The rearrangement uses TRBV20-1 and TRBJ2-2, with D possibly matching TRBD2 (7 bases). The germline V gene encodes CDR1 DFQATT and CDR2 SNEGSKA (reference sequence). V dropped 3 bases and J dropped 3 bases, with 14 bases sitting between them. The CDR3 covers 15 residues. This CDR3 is CSARVAGADTGELFF. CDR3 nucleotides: TGCAGTGCTAGGGTCGCGGGGGCAGACACCGGGGAGCTGTTTTTT.

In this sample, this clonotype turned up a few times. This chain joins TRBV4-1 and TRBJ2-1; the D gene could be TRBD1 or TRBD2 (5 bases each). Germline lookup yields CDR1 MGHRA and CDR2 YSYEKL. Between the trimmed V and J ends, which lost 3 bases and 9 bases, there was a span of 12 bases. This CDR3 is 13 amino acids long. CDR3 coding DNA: TGCGCCAGCAGCCAGGTTTGGGGGAGTGAGCAGTTCTTC. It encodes CASSQVWGSEQFF.

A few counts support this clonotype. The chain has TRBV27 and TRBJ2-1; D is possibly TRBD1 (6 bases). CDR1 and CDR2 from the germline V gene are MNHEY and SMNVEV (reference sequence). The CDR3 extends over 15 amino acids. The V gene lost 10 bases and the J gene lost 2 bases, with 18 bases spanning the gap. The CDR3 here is CAISAGTLAYNEQFF. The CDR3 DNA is TGTGCCATCTCCGCCGGGACATTAGCCTACAATGAGCAGTTCTTC.

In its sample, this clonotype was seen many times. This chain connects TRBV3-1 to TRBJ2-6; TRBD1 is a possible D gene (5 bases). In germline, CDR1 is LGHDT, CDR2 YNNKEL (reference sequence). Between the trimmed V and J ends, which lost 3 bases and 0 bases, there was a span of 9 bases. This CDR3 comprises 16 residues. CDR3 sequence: CASSQRQLSGANVLTF. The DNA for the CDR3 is TGTGCCAGCAGCCAGAGACAGCTCTCTGGGGCCAACGTCCTGACTTTC.

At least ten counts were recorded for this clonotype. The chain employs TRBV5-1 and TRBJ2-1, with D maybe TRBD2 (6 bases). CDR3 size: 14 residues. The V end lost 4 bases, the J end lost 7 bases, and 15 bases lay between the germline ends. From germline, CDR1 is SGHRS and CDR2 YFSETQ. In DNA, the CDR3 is TGCGCCAGCAGCCCCACGACTAGTCTAAATGAGCAGTTCTTC. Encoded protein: CASSPTTSLNEQFF.

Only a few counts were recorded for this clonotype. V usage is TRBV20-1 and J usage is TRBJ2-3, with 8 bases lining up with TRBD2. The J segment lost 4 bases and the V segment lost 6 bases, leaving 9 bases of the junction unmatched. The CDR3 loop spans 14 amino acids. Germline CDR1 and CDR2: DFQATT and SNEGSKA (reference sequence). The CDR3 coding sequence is TGCAGTGCCCCGGTAGCGGGGTTCTCAGATACGCAGTATTTT. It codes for CSAPVAGFSDTQYF.

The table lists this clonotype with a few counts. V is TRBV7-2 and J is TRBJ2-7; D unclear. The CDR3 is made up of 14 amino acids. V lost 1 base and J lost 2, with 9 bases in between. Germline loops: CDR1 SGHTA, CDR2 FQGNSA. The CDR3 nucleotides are TGTGCCAGCAGCTTAGGGCCAAGTCCCTACGAGCAGTACTTC. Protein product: CASSLGPSPYEQYF.

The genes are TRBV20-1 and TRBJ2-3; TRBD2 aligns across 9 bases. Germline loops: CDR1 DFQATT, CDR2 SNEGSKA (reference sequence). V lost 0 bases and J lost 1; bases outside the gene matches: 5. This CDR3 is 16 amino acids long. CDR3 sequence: CSARDFASGGTDTQYF. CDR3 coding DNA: TGCAGTGCTAGAGATTTCGCTAGCGGGGGCACAGATACGCAGTATTTT.

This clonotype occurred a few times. The CDR3 DNA reads as TGTGCCAGCATAGGACCCATGAACACTGAAGCTTTCTTT. It yields the protein CASIGPMNTEAFF. The J gene is TRBJ1-1, the V gene TRBV27, with D unresolved. CDR1 MNHEY and CDR2 SMNVEV come from the germline V gene (reference sequence). The germline V and J ends were trimmed by 7 bases and 0 bases, with 9 bases remaining between them. CDR3 length: 13 residues.

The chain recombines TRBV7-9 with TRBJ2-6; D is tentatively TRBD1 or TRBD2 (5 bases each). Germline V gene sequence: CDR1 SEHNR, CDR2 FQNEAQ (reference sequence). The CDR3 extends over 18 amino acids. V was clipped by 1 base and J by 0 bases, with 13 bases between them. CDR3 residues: CASSLGRGPVSGANVLTF. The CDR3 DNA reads TGTGCCAGCAGCTTAGGTCGGGGCCCGGTCTCTGGGGCCAACGTCCTGACTTTC.

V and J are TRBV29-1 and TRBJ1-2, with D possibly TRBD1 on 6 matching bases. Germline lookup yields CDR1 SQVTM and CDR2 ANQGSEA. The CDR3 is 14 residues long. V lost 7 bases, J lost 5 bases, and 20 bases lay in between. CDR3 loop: CSARALGRGYGYTF. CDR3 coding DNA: TGCAGCGCCCGCGCCCTTGGCAGGGGATATGGCTACACCTTC.

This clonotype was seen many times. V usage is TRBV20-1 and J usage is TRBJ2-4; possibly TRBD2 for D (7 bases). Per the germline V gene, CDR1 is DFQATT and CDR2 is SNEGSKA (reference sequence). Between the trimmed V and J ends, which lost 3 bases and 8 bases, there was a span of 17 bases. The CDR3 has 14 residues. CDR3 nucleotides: TGCAGTGCTAGCCCAGCGGGAAGGGGGGACATTCAGTACTTC. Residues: CSASPAGRGDIQYF.

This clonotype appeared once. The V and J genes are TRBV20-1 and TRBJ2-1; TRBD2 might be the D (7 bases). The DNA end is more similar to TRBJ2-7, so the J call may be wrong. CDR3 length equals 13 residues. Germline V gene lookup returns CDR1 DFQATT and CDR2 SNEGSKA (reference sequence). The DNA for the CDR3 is TGCAGTGTCGGGGGGCCAGAAGGGTACGAGCAGTACTTC. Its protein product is CSVGGPEGYEQYF.

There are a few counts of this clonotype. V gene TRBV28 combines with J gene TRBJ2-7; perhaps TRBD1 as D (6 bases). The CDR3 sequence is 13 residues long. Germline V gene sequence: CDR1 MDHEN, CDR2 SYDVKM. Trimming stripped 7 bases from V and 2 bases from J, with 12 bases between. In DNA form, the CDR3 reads TGTGCCAGCACCGACAGGAGAACCTACGAGCAGTACTTC. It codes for CASTDRRTYEQYF.

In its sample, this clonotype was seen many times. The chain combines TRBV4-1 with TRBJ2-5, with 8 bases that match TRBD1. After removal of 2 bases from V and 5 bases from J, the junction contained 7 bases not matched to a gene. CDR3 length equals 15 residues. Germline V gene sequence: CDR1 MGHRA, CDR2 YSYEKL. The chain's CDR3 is CASSQKDRGWETQYF. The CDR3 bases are TGCGCCAGCAGCCAAAAAGACAGGGGCTGGGAGACCCAGTACTTC.

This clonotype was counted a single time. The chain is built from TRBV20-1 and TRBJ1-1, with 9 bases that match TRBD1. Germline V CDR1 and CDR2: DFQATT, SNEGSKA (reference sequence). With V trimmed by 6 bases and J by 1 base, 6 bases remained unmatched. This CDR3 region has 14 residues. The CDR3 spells CSARTGARNTEAFF. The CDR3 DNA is TGCAGTGCGAGGACAGGGGCCCGGAACACTGAAGCTTTCTTT.

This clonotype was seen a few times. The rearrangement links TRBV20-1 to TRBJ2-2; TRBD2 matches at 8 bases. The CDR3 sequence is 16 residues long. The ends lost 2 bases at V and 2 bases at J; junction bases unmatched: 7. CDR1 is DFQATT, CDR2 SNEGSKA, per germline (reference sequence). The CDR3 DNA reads TGCAGTGCTAGACCGGGAACTAGCGGAAACACCGGGGAGCTGTTTTTT. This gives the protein CSARPGTSGNTGELFF.

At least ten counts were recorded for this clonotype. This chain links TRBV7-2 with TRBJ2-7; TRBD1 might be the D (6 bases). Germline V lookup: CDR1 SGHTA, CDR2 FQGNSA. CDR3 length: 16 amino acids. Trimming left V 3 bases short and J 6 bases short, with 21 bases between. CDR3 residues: CASSFRLGQIWGEQYF. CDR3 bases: TGTGCCAGCAGCTTCCGACTTGGACAGATATGGGGCGAGCAGTACTTC.

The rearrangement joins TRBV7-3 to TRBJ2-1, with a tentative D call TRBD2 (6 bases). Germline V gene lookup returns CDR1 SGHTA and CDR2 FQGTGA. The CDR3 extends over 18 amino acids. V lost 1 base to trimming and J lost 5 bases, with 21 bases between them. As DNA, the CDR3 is TGTGCCAGCAGCTTAAGTGCACCTTTAGCGGCTCGCCACAATGAGCAGTTCTTC. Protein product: CASSLSAPLAARHNEQFF.

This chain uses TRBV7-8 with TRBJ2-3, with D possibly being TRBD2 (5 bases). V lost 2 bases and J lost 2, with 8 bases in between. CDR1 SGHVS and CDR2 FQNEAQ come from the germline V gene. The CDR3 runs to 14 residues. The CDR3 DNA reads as TGTGCCAGCAGCTTATACGGGAACACAGATACGCAGTATTTT. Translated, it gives CASSLYGNTDTQYF.

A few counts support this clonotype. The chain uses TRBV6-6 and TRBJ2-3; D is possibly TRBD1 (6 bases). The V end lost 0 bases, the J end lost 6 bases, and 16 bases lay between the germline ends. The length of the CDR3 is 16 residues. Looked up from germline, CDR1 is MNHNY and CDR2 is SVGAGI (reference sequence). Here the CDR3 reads CASSYSSGGDKDTQYF. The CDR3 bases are TGTGCCAGCAGTTACTCTAGTGGTGGGGACAAGGATACGCAGTATTTT.

Here the CDR3 reads CASSRHRTSGGTDTQYF. In nucleotides, the CDR3 is TGTGCCAGCAGCCGCCATAGGACTAGCGGGGGAACAGATACGCAGTATTTT. J is TRBJ2-3 and V is TRBV12-3 or TRBV12-4; 13 bases match TRBD2. CDR3 length equals 17 residues. V lost 6 bases, J lost 3 bases, and 9 bases stayed unmatched.

CDR3 region: CAISDGGRLGYTF. CDR3 in DNA: TGTGCCATCAGTGATGGGGGGCGCCTTGGCTACACCTTC. This sequence joins TRBV10-3 and TRBJ1-2, with D perhaps TRBD1 (6 bases). The length of the CDR3 is 13 residues. The V gene's germline CDR1 is ENHRY and CDR2 SYGVKD. V gave up 3 bases and J gave up 7 bases, with 12 bases separating them.